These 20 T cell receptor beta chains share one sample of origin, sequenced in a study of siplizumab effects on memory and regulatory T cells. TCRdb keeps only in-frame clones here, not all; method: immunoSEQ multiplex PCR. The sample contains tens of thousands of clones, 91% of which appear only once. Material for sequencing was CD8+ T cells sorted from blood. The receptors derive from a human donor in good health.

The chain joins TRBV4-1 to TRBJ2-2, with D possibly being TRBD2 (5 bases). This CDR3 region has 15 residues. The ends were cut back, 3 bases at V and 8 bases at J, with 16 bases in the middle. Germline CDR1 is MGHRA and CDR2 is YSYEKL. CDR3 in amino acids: CASSHDRHGSGELFF. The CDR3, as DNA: TGCGCCAGCAGCCATGATCGACATGGGAGTGGGGAGCTGTTTTTT.

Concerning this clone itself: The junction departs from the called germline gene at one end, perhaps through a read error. The CDR3 is CASSFRLLAGISETQYF. The CDR3 nucleotides are TGTGCTAGCAGCTTTCGCTTACTAGCGGGAATAAGTGAGACCCAGTACTTC. The chain employs TRBV7-7 and TRBJ2-5, with 10 bases fitting TRBD2. The length of the CDR3 is 17 residues. The germline V gene has CDR1 SSHAT and CDR2 FNYEAQ (reference sequence). Complete variable domain (other parts from reference TRBV7-7 and TRBJ2-5): GAGVSQSPRYKVTKRGQDVTLRCDPISSHATLYWYQQALGQGPEFLTYFNYEAQPDKSGLPSDRFSAERPEGSISTLTIQRTEQRDSAMYRCASSFRLLAGISETQYFGPGTRLLVL.

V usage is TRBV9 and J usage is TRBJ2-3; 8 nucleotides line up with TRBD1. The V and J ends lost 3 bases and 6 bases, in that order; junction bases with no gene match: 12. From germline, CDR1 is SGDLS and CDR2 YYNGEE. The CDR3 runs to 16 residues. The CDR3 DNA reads TGTGCCAGCAGCGCACTATCGACAGGGGAAGGTGATACGCAGTATTTT. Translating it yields CASSALSTGEGDTQYF.

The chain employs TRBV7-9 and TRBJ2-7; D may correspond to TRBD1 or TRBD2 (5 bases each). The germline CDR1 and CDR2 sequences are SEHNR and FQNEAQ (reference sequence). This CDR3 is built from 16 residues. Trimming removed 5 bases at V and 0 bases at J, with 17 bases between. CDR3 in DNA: TGTGCCAGCAGCCCAACACGGGGCATGAGCTCCTACGAGCAGTACTTC. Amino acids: CASSPTRGMSSYEQYF. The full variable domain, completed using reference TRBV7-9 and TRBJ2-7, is DTGVSQNPRHKITKRGQNVTFRCDPISEHNRLYWYRQTLGQGPEFLTYFQNEAQLEKSRLLSDRFSAERPKGSFSTLEIQRTEQGDSAMYLCASSPTRGMSSYEQYFGPGTRLTVT.

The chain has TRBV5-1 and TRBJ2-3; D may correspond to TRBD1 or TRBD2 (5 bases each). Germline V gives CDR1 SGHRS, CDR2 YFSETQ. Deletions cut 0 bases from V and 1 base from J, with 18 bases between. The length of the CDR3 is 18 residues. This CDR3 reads CASSLGWDLSWGTDTQYF. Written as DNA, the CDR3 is TGCGCCAGCAGCTTGGGCTGGGACCTCTCCTGGGGCACAGATACGCAGTATTTT.

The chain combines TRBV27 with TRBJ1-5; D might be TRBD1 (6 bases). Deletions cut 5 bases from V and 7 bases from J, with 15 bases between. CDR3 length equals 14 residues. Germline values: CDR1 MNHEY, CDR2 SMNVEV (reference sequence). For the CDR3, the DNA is TGTGCCAGCAGTCCCTGGACAGCTAACCAGCCCCAGCATTTT. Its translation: CASSPWTANQPQHF.

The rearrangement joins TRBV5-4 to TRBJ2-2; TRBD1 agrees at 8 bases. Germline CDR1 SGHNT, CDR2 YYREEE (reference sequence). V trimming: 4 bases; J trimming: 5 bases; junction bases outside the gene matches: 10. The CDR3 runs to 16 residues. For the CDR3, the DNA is TGTGCCAGCAGCCCCGAAGCAGGGGGCCGAACCGGGGAGCTGTTTTTT. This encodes CASSPEAGGRTGELFF. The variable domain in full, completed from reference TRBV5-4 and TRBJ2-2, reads ETGVTQSPTHLIKTRGQQVTLRCSSQSGHNTVSWYQQALGQGPQFIFQYYREEENGRGNFPPRFSGLQFPNYSSELNVNALELDDSALYLCASSPEAGGRTGELFFGEGSRLTVL.

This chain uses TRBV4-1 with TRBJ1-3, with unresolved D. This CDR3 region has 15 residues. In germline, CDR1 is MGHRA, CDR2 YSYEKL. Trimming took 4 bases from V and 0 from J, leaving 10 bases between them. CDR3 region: CASSPEDHSGNTIYF. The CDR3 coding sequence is TGCGCCAGCAGCCCCGAGGACCACTCTGGAAACACCATATATTTT.

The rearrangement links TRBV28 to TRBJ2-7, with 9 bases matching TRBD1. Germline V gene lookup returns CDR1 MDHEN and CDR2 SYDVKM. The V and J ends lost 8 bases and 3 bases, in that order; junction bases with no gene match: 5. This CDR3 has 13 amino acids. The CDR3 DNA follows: TGTGCCAGCCGGGACAGGGCCGTCTACGAGCAGTACTTC. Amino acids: CASRDRAVYEQYF.

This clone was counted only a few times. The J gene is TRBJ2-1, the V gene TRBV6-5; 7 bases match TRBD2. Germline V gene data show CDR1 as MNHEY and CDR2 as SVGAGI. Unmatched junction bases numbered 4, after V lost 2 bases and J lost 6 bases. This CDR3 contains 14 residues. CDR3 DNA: TGTGCCAGCAGTTACGGCGGGAGATTCAATGAGCAGTTCTTC. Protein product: CASSYGGRFNEQFF.

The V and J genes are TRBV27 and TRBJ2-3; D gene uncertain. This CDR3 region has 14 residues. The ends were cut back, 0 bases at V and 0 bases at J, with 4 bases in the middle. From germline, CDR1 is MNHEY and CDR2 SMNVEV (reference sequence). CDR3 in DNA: TGTGCCAGCAGTTTATCAGTTAGCACAGATACGCAGTATTTT. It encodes CASSLSVSTDTQYF.

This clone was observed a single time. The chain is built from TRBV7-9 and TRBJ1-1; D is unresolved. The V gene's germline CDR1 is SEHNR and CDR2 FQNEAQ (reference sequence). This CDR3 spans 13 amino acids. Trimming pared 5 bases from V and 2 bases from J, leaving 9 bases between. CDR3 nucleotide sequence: TGTGCCAGCAGCCCGCGGCACAACACTGAAGCTTTCTTT. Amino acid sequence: CASSPRHNTEAFF.

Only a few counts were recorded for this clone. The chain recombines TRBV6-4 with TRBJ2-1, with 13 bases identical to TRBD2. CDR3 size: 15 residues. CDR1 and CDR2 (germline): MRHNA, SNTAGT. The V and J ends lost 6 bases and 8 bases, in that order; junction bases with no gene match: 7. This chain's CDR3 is CASSAGTSGDDEQFF. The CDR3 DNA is TGTGCCAGCAGCGCCGGGACTAGCGGGGACGATGAGCAGTTCTTC.

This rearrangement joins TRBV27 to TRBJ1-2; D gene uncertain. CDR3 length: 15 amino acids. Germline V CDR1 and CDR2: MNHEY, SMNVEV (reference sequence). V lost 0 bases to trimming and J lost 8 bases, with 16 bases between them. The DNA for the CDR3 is TGTGCCAGCAGTTTATCGGTTTGGGCTCCCATGGGCTACACCTTC. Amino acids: CASSLSVWAPMGYTF.

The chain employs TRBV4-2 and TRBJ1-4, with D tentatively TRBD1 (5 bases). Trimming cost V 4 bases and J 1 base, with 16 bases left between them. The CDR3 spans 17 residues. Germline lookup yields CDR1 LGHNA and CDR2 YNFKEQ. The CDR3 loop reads CASSPQNRGITNEKLFF. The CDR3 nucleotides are TGTGCCAGCAGCCCCCAAAATAGGGGCATAACTAATGAAAAACTGTTTTTT.

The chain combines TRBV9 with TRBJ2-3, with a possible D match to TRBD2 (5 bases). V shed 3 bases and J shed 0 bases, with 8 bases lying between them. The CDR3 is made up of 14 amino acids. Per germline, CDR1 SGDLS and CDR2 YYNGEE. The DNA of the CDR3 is TGTGCCAGCAGCGGTAGAGGGAGCACAGATACGCAGTATTTT. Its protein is CASSGRGSTDTQYF.

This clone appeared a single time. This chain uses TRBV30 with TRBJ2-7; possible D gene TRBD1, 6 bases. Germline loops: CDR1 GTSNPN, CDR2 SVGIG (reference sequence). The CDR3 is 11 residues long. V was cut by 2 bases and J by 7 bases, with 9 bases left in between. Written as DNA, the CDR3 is TGTGCCTGGAGTTACGACAGGGAGCAGTACTTC. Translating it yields CAWSYDREQYF. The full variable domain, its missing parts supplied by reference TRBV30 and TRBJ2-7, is SQTIHQWPATLVQPVGSPLSLECTVEGTSNPNLYWYRQAAGRGLQLLFYSVGIGQISSEVPQNLSASRPQDRQFILSSKKLLLSDSGFYLCAWSYDREQYFGPGTRLTVT.

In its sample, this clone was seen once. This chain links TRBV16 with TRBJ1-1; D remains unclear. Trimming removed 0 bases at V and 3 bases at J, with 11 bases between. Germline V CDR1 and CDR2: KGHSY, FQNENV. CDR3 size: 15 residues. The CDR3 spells CASSQSTPIDTEAFF. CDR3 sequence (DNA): TGTGCCAGCAGCCAATCGACACCTATTGACACTGAAGCTTTCTTT.

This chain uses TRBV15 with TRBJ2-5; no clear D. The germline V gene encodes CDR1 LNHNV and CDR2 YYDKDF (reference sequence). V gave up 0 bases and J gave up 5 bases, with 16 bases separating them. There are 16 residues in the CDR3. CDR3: CATSRDWVDAEETQYF. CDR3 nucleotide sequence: TGTGCCACCAGCAGAGATTGGGTCGACGCGGAGGAGACCCAGTACTTC.

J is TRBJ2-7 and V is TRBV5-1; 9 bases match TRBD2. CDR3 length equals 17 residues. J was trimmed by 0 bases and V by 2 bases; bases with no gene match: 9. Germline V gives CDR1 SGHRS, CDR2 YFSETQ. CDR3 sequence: CASSFSVSGSASYEQYF. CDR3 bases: TGCGCCAGCAGCTTTAGTGTTAGCGGGAGCGCCTCCTACGAGCAGTACTTC.